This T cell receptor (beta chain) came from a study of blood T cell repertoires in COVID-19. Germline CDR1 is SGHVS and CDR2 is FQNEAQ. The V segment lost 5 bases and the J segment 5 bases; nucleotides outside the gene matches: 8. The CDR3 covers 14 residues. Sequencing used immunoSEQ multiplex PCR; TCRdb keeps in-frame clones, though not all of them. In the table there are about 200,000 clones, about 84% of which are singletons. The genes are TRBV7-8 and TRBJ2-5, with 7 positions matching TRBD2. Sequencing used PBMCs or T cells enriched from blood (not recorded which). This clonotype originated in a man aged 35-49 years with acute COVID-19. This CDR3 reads CASSVGGLAETQYF. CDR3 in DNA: TGTGCCAGCAGCGTCGGGGGGTTGGCGGAGACCCAGTACTTC.